The entry that follows covers one TCR beta chain sequence. Data came from immunoSEQ multiplex PCR; TCRdb stores just in-frame clones and leaves some out. Among about 59,000 clones listed, around nine tenths were seen once. The source of the sample is a study of T cell changes during pregnancy in multiple sclerosis. Trimming took off 5 bases at V and 4 bases at J, with 15 bases between the two ends. Germline V gene data show CDR1 as SGHTA and CDR2 as FQGNSA. This CDR3 spans 15 amino acids. The chain links TRBV7-2 to TRBJ1-5; TRBD1 might be the D (5 bases). The sequence was collected from a human donor whose cells served as feeder cells for cultures in a pregnancy study. The sequencing sample was made of peripheral blood from another person, used as feeder cells. CDR3 in DNA: TGTGCCAGCAGCCGATACTCCAAGGGGAATCAGCCCCAGCATTTT. Translation gives CASSRYSKGNQPQHF.